This entry concerns a single TCR beta chain. TCRdb keeps only in-frame clones here, not all; method: immunoSEQ multiplex PCR. Counted here are about 270,000 clones, roughly 82% occurring once; the ten biggest clones make up 10% to 15%. The CDR3 loop spans 16 amino acids. Germline values: CDR1 MNHEY, CDR2 SMNVEV (reference sequence). With 5 bases clipped from V and 4 bases from J, the junction kept 7 bases outside the gene matches. The sample belongs to a study of control samples from healthy donors and cancer patients. The V gene is TRBV27, the J gene TRBJ2-2; 10 nucleotides align to TRBD1. This TCR was recovered from a woman aged 55 to 70 with lung cancer. The sequenced sample consisted of PBMCs. The CDR3 nucleotides are TGTGCCAGCAGTCCCGGGACAGGGGCTCCCACCGGGGAGCTGTTTTTT. This codes for CASSPGTGAPTGELFF.